One and the same sample provided the 20 T cell receptor beta chains below, sequenced in a study of T cell repertoires in cytomegalovirus infection. MiXCR was run by TCRdb on the reads, yielding one entry per CDR3 protein. Among hundreds of thousands of distinct CDR3 sequences listed, around 18% were seen once. Sequencing was done on a sample of PBMCs. These receptors were obtained from a human donor in good health (CMV status not recorded). Some clones in this sample may be carry-over from other donors' samples.

J is TRBJ2-3 and V is TRBV4-1, with unresolved D. The ends were cut back, 5 bases at V and 5 bases at J, with 5 bases in the middle. Germline CDR1 and CDR2: MGHRA and YSYEKL. This CDR3 spans 11 amino acids. The CDR3 loop is CASSKGDTQYF. CDR3 bases: TGCGCCAGCAGCAAGGGAGATACGCAGTATTTT.

The V and J genes are TRBV10-3 and TRBJ2-3, with 12 bases identical to TRBD2. Looked up from germline, CDR1 is ENHRY and CDR2 is SYGVKD. The CDR3 is 16 amino acids. After removal of 6 bases from V and 6 bases from J, the junction contained 10 bases not matched to a gene. Written as DNA, the CDR3 is TGTGCCATCAGGCCCCAAGGACTAGCGGGACTGGATACGCAGTATTTT. Its protein is CAIRPQGLAGLDTQYF.

The chain combines TRBV6-6 with TRBJ1-4; D is unresolved. The CDR3 is made up of 13 amino acids. Germline V gene lookup returns CDR1 MNHNY and CDR2 SVGAGI (reference sequence). Trimming shortened V by 2 bases and J by 8 bases, and 9 bases separated the two germline ends. CDR3 nucleotide sequence: TGTGCCAGCAGTTACGACGGTCGAGAAAAACTGTTTTTT. Translation gives CASSYDGREKLFF.

About this clonotype itself: A much larger clonotype is one base distant, so this may be a read error. The chain joins TRBV7-6 to TRBJ2-5, with D possibly TRBD1 on 7 matching bases. Germline CDR1 SGHVS, CDR2 FNYEAQ. V lost 5 bases and J lost 5, with 15 bases in between. The CDR3 runs to 14 residues. The CDR3 loop is CASSPQGGPETQYF. CDR3 bases: TGTGCCAGCAGCCCGCAGGGGGGCCCGGAGACCCAGTACTTC.

This rearrangement joins TRBV6-6 to TRBJ2-5, with D uncertain. Between the trimmed V and J ends, which lost 0 bases and 11 bases, there was a span of 16 bases. The CDR3 length is 14 residues. CDR1 MNHNY and CDR2 SVGAGI come from the germline V gene (reference sequence). CDR3 nucleotides: TGTGCCAGCAGTTACTCGGTTCAGATATCGATTCAGTACTTC. It translates to CASSYSVQISIQYF.

This chain links TRBV12-3 or TRBV12-4 with TRBJ2-1; 9 positions agree with TRBD2. This CDR3 contains 16 residues. V lost 5 bases and J lost 9; bases outside the gene matches: 14. In DNA, the CDR3 is TGTGCCAGCAGTACCCCGGGGACTAGCTTGTCGGCTGAGCAGTTCTTC. The encoded protein is CASSTPGTSLSAEQFF.

The gene calls are TRBV12-3 or TRBV12-4 and TRBJ2-3; D call uncertain. V was trimmed by 8 bases and J by 6 bases, leaving 9 bases between them. The CDR3 has 11 amino acids. This CDR3 reads CASVSADTQYF. CDR3 DNA: TGTGCCAGCGTGAGCGCCGATACGCAGTATTTT.

This clonotype has more than one count but fewer than ten. This chain connects TRBV7-2 to TRBJ2-5; 7 bases are shared with TRBD2. The CDR3 runs to 14 residues. Germline loops: CDR1 SGHTA, CDR2 FQGNSA. The V and J ends lost 0 bases and 3 bases, in that order; junction bases with no gene match: 1. The CDR3 DNA follows: TGTGCCAGCAGCTTAGCACGGGGGGAAGAGACCCAGTACTTC. Translating it yields CASSLARGEETQYF.

This clonotype was seen a few times. The rearrangement links TRBV7-6 to TRBJ2-7; no definite D call. The V end was cut by 5 bases, the J end by 2 bases, with 16 bases between. This CDR3 spans 15 amino acids. Germline lookup yields CDR1 SGHVS and CDR2 FNYEAQ. The CDR3 region is CASSPRAQATYEQYF. The DNA for the CDR3 is TGTGCCAGCAGCCCCCGTGCCCAGGCGACCTACGAGCAGTACTTC.

The V call is TRBV5-1, the J call TRBJ2-6; TRBD1 might be the D (5 bases). Trimming left V 0 bases short and J 4 bases short, with 11 bases between. This CDR3 spans 16 amino acids. The V gene's germline CDR1 is SGHRS and CDR2 YFSETQ. CDR3 in amino acids: CASSLVSGYGANVLTF. CDR3 DNA sequence: TGCGCCAGCAGCTTGGTATCAGGGTACGGGGCCAACGTCCTGACTTTC.

Ten or more counts support this clonotype. The junction differs from germline at one of its ends, possibly a read error. The chain's CDR3 is CASSIAGINLNEQFF. The CDR3 DNA reads as TGTGCCAGCAGCATAGCTGGGATAAATCTCAATGAGCAGTTCTTC. The V call is TRBV7-8, the J call TRBJ2-1; no definite D call. CDR1 is SGHVS and CDR2 is FQNEAQ in the germline V gene. The CDR3 length is 15 residues.

Remarks on this clonotype: A much bigger clone sits one base away, suggesting this may be a read error. The gene calls are TRBV7-9 and TRBJ2-3; TRBD2 aligns across 7 bases. The trim removed 3 bases at V and 1 base at J, leaving 1 base unmatched. This CDR3 spans 14 amino acids. In germline, CDR1 is SEHNR, CDR2 FQNEAQ (reference sequence). CDR3 DNA sequence: TGTGCCAGCAGCTTTGCGGGGGGCACAGATACGCAGTATTTT. Protein: CASSFAGGTDTQYF.

This clonotype was counted only a few times. J is TRBJ2-1 and V is TRBV7-2; no clear D gene. V was pared by 4 bases and J by 1 base, with 11 bases between. Germline V CDR1 and CDR2: SGHTA, FQGNSA. The CDR3 totals 15 residues. DNA for the CDR3: TGTGCCAGCAGCTCCCTTTTAGAATCCTACAATGAGCAGTTCTTC. This sequence encodes CASSSLLESYNEQFF. The variable domain in full, with the rest retrieved from reference TRBV7-2 and TRBJ2-1, is GAGVSQSPSNKVTEKGKDVELRCDPISGHTALYWYRQSLGQGLEFLIYFQGNSAPDKSGLPSDRFSAERTGGSVSTLTIQRTQQEDSAVYLCASSSLLESYNEQFFGPGTRLTVL.

This chain links TRBV7-9 with TRBJ2-3; weak D call: TRBD2 (6 bases). The CDR3 has 16 amino acids. The germline V and J ends were trimmed by 5 bases and 2 bases, with 17 bases remaining between them. The germline gives CDR1 SEHNR, CDR2 FQNEAQ (reference sequence). CDR3 loop: CASSRTTGGPTDTQYF. CDR3 nucleotide sequence: TGTGCCAGCAGCCGCACGACCGGGGGTCCCACAGATACGCAGTATTTT. Full variable domain (missing parts from reference TRBV7-9 and TRBJ2-3): DTGVSQNPRHKITKRGQNVTFRCDPISEHNRLYWYRQTLGQGPEFLTYFQNEAQLEKSRLLSDRFSAERPKGSFSTLEIQRTEQGDSAMYLCASSRTTGGPTDTQYFGPGTRLTVL.

V and J are TRBV18 and TRBJ1-5; D not certain. The V gene's germline CDR1 is KGHSH and CDR2 LQKENI. Between the trimmed V and J ends, which lost 4 bases and 5 bases, there was a span of 9 bases. This CDR3 contains 13 residues. The CDR3 bases are TGTGCCAGCTCACGCAACAGCCATCAGCCCCAGCATTTT. This translates into CASSRNSHQPQHF.

V and J are TRBV12-5 and TRBJ1-3; D ambiguous. With 5 bases removed from V and 11 bases from J, the gap between germline ends came to 28 bases. This CDR3 is 17 amino acids long. CDR1 is LGHNT and CDR2 is FRNRAP in the germline V gene. The DNA of the CDR3 is TGTGCTAGTGGTCTAGTTTATCGGGGAGCAAAAAGGCTGGCCATATATTTT. Translated: CASGLVYRGAKRLAIYF.

This clonotype was detected ten times or more. The V and J genes are TRBV7-2 and TRBJ1-6; the D is unclear. The CDR3 is 12 residues long. Per the germline V gene, CDR1 is SGHTA and CDR2 is FQGNSA. V lost 5 bases and J 8 bases, leaving 7 bases between the germline ends. The chain's CDR3 is CASSDYYSPLHF. The CDR3 DNA is TGTGCCAGCAGCGACTACTATTCACCCCTCCACTTT.

The chain recombines TRBV6-2 or TRBV6-3 with TRBJ2-4, with D hard to call. Trimming removed 6 bases from V and 1 base from J, with 19 bases in between. Germline V gene lookup returns CDR1 MNHEY and CDR2 SVGEGT. The CDR3 runs 17 residues. CDR3 loop: CASRGPRSSRAKNIQYF. DNA for the CDR3: TGTGCCAGCAGAGGCCCCCGCAGTAGCCGTGCCAAAAACATTCAGTACTTC.

This clonotype was seen a handful of times. This chain joins TRBV6-5 and TRBJ2-1; TRBD1 aligns across 8 bases. J was trimmed by 8 bases and V by 6 bases; bases with no gene match: 18. CDR1 and CDR2 from the germline V gene are MNHEY and SVGAGI. This CDR3 is built from 17 residues. CDR3 nucleotides: TGTGCCAGCAGAGTACTCCGCCGGACAGGGTCTAGGGATGAGCAGTTCTTC. Residues: CASRVLRRTGSRDEQFF.

The chain uses TRBV6-2 or TRBV6-3 and TRBJ2-3, with D possibly matching TRBD2 (5 bases). The V gene lost 1 base and the J gene lost 2 bases, with 28 bases spanning the gap. Germline V gene sequence: CDR1 MNHEY, CDR2 SVGEGT. The CDR3 consists of 21 residues. CDR3 nucleotides: TGTGCCAGCAGTTACTGGGGTTTGGAGGCTAGCAACAGTCATTTCACAGATACGCAGTATTTT. Translated: CASSYWGLEASNSHFTDTQYF.